The 8 T cell receptor beta chains listed next were all sequenced from one sample in a study of shared clonotypes between healthy human individuals. Data came from immunoSEQ multiplex PCR; TCRdb stores just in-frame clones and leaves some out. The sample yields some 1,600,000 clones, about 98% seen once. Input material: naive CD4+ T cells sorted from blood. The subset: CD45RA+ positively selected. The source of these receptors is a man aged 30 to 39 in good health.

This clone was seen a few times. The identical CDR3 is also encoded by other nucleotide sequences in the sample. The chain combines TRBV9 with TRBJ2-2, with unresolved D. Trimming removed 0 bases at V and 4 bases at J, with 1 base between. CDR1 and CDR2 from the germline V gene are SGDLS and YYNGEE. This CDR3 contains 12 residues. CDR3 bases: TGTGCCAGCAGCGTAGTCACCGGGGAGCTGTTTTTT. It translates to CASSVVTGELFF.

DNA for the CDR3: TGTGCCAGCAACCCCTTAGGGATAGATCCCCCCTTAGGGCACTACGAGCAGTACTTC. This encodes CASNPLGIDPPLGHYEQYF. The chain carries TRBV11-1 and TRBJ2-7; unclear D gene. The CDR3 is 19 amino acids. Trimming removed 7 bases at V and 3 bases at J, with 31 bases between. Germline assignment: CDR1 SGHAT and CDR2 FQDESV (reference sequence).

The rearrangement uses TRBV9 and TRBJ2-5; 14 positions agree with TRBD2. CDR3 size: 17 residues. V dropped 0 bases and J dropped 4; count of bases not matched to a gene: 5. Germline V gives CDR1 SGDLS, CDR2 YYNGEE. Here the CDR3 reads CASSVGGLAGGPETQYF. DNA for the CDR3: TGTGCCAGCAGCGTAGGAGGACTAGCGGGAGGTCCAGAGACCCAGTACTTC.

About this clone itself: At one of its ends the junction is not consistent with the germline gene, which may arise from a read error. The genes are TRBV5-5 and TRBJ1-5; no reliable D call. The CDR3 covers 15 residues. Germline V CDR1 and CDR2: SGHKS, YYEKEE (reference sequence). CDR3 DNA sequence: TGTGCCAGCAGCCCCCTAGCGGAGAGCAAACAGCCCCAGCATTTT. Its protein product is CASSPLAESKQPQHF. Together with reference TRBV5-5 and TRBJ1-5, the CDR3 gives the full variable domain: DAGVTQSPTHLIKTRGQQVTLRCSPISGHKSVSWYQQVLGQGPQFIFQYYEKEERGRGNFPDRFSARQFPNYSSELNVNALLLGDSALYLCASSPLAESKQPQHFGDGTRLSIL.

This chain joins TRBV2 and TRBJ2-3, with D possibly called TRBD1 or TRBD2 (5 bases each). Germline lookup yields CDR1 SNHLY and CDR2 FYNNEI. The CDR3 loop spans 13 amino acids. With 6 bases removed from V and 2 bases from J, the gap between germline ends came to 9 bases. Here the CDR3 DNA reads TGTGCCAGCAGGGGGGTCCCCACAGATACGCAGTATTTT. This gives the protein CASRGVPTDTQYF.

V usage is TRBV2 and J usage is TRBJ1-5; TRBD1 aligns across 8 bases. The CDR3 totals 14 residues. V shed 7 bases, J shed 7 bases, and the junction held 9 bases outside the gene matches. The germline CDR1 and CDR2 sequences are SNHLY and FYNNEI. CDR3 in DNA: TGTGCCAGCATCAAAGACAGGGGTGGACAGCCCCAGCATTTT. Translation: CASIKDRGGQPQHF.

This chain uses TRBV2 with TRBJ2-5; D gene unclear. CDR1 and CDR2 (germline): SNHLY, FYNNEI. This CDR3 is built from 11 residues. Trimming pared 7 bases from V and 2 bases from J, leaving 5 bases between. The CDR3 DNA is TGTGCCAGCAATCGTCAAGAGACCCAGTACTTC. Its protein is CASNRQETQYF. The full variable domain, with the rest looked up from reference TRBV2 and TRBJ2-5, is EPEVTQTPSHQVTQMGQEVILRCVPISNHLYFYWYRQILGQKVEFLVSFYNNEISEKSEIFDDQFSVERPDGSNFTLKIRSTKLEDSAMYFCASNRQETQYFGPGTRLLVL.

The chain uses TRBV7-8 and TRBJ2-2; possibly TRBD1 for D (6 bases). Germline V CDR1 and CDR2: SGHVS, FQNEAQ. Trimming pared 10 bases from V and 4 bases from J, leaving 16 bases between. This CDR3 comprises 14 residues. The CDR3 bases are TGTGCCACCGTGGGGCAGGGGATCACCGGGGAGCTGTTTTTT. It yields the protein CATVGQGITGELFF.